Listed below are T cell receptor beta chains from one sample, sequenced in a study of blood T cell repertoires in COVID-19. Measured with immunoSEQ multiplex PCR; TCRdb has only the in-frame clones, and not every one. The table lists about 310,000 clones, around 90% of them singletons, with 2.9% in the top ten. Input material: peripheral blood. The receptors stem from a woman aged 25 to 39 with COVID-19, enrolled during active disease. Each CDR3 is given with its conserved first and last residue. Fields, in order: D gene, clone size, J gene, V gene, CDR3 DNA, CDR3 protein. The D gene is left open where the match is weak. Size is omitted from some rows. Given values are once, few, many or a class for expanded clones.

- - TRBJ1-1 TRBV5-1 TGCGCCAGCAGCCCGAGGGAGGGGCTTGGAGTAGTGAACACTGAAGCTTTCTTT CASSPREGLGVVNTEAFF
- - TRBJ1-1 TRBV27 TGTGCCAGCAGTTTTAATGGACAGACTGAAGCTTTCTTT CASSFNGQTEAFF
TRBD1 many TRBJ2-7 TRBV11-3 TGTGCCAGCAGCGTAGGACAGGGGCCTTCCTACGAGCAGTACTTC CASSVGQGPSYEQYF
TRBD2 - TRBJ2-7 TRBV2 TGTGCCAGCAGGGAGGACGGACTAGCGGGCTACGAGCAGTACTTC CASREDGLAGYEQYF
- - TRBJ2-5 TRBV15 TGTGCCACCAGCAGCGTCTCGTACAGCCAAGAGACCCAGTACTTC CATSSVSYSQETQYF
- - TRBJ1-6 TRBV10-2 TGCGCCAGCAGAGACCCGGGAAAAGGGATTAATTCACCCCTCCACTTT CASRDPGKGINSPLHF
TRBD2 - TRBJ2-7 TRBV7-6 TGTGCCAGCAGCTACCGGGGACTAGCGGCATACGAGCAGTACTTC CASSYRGLAAYEQYF
TRBD2 once TRBJ2-3 TRBV3-1/TRBV3-2 TGTGCCAGCAGCCAAGAAGGGCTAGCGGGGGGGGGCACAGATACGCAGTATTTT CASSQEGLAGGGTDTQYF
- - TRBJ2-2 TRBV29-1 TGCAGCGTTGTCGTGTTCACCGGGGAGCTGTTTTTT CSVVVFTGELFF
- once TRBJ1-2 TRBV11-2 TGTGCCAGCAGCTTAGTTGGGGCGGGGGATGGCTACACCTTC CASSLVGAGDGYTF
TRBD1 - TRBJ1-1 TRBV5-4 TGTGCCAGCAGCTCCCGGACAGGGCGTACTGAAGCTTTCTTT CASSSRTGRTEAFF
- - TRBJ1-3 TRBV6-5 TGTGCCAGCAGCCAGGAGTGGGGCATTGGAAACACCATATATTTT CASSQEWGIGNTIYF
- - TRBJ2-7 TRBV3-1/TRBV3-2 TGTGCCAGCAGCCTTAGTAGGAGGGAGCAGTACTTC CASSLSRREQYF
- - TRBJ1-1 TRBV29-1 TGCAGCGTTGTAGGGGAGGTCACTGAAGCTTTCTTT CSVVGEVTEAFF
- - TRBJ1-6 TRBV30 TGTGCCTGGAAAGGGGAGGGGACTTCACCCCTCCACTTT CAWKGEGTSPLHF
TRBD1 - TRBJ1-2 TRBV10-1 TGCGCCAGCAGTGAGTCCTACAGGGGTGGCAACTATGGCTACACCTTC CASSESYRGGNYGYTF
TRBD2 - TRBJ2-7 TRBV7-2 TGTGCCACCGCGGGAGGTCCAATAGAAGAGCAGTACTTC CATAGGPIEEQYF
- - TRBJ1-1 TRBV6-5 TGTGCCAGCAGTTCCCAGACAGGGAACACTGAAGCTTTCTTT CASSSQTGNTEAFF
TRBD1 - TRBJ2-7 TRBV5-1 TGCGCCAGCAGCTTGGTTCGACAGGGGGAATACGAGCAGTACTTC CASSLVRQGEYEQYF
- - TRBJ1-1 TRBV4-2 TGTGCCAGCAGCCAAGATTCGGGCAGGGCAGGCACTGAAGCTTTCTTT CASSQDSGRAGTEAFF
TRBD2 - TRBJ2-1 TRBV9 TGTGCCAGCAGCGTAGGGGGTAGCGGGAGGAACAATGAGCAGTTCTTC CASSVGGSGRNNEQFF
TRBD1 - TRBJ1-2 TRBV5-5 TGTGCCAGCAGCCTGACGGGCACAGGGGGCATCTATGGCTACACCTTC CASSLTGTGGIYGYTF
- - TRBJ1-2 TRBV29-1 TGCAGCGTTGAAGGGTTACGAGCTGGCTACACCTTC CSVEGLRAGYTF
- - TRBJ1-3 TRBV11-2 TGTGCCAGCAGCTTGGGCCCGGGGATTTACTCTGGAAACACCATATATTTT CASSLGPGIYSGNTIYF